Here is one T cell receptor (beta chain) with its context. Its antigen is not identified. Some clones are missing from TCRdb's copy, which holds only in-frame ones; the method was immunoSEQ multiplex PCR. The profile shows 120,000 to 150,000 clones, 90% to 95% of them singletons. These data come from a study of T cell responses to AZD1222 COVID-19 vaccine. Study-level points and caveats: The donors showed a predominance of white British ancestry and of females, with possible underestimation of clonal diversity. Recipients of AZD1222 seropositive at baseline numbered only 6 or 7. Repertoire samples came only from after the peak T cell response. Receipt of two AZD1222 doses was followed by a rise in Spike-specific TCR breadth and depth.

The germline gives CDR1 LGHDT, CDR2 YNNKEL (reference sequence). V lost 0 bases and J 2 bases, leaving 11 bases between the germline ends. The CDR3 has 15 residues. The gene calls are TRBV3-1 (or the pseudogene TRBV3-2) and TRBJ2-7, with a weak D call TRBD2 (5 bases). This clonotype was obtained from an adult in good health. Sequenced material: peripheral blood, taken on day 0 of MenACWY control vaccination. The CDR3 sequence is CASSQDWTGTYEQYF. In DNA, the CDR3 is TGTGCCAGCAGCCAAGATTGGACTGGAACCTACGAGCAGTACTTC.